This is a list of T cell receptor beta chains from one sample in a study of cytomegalovirus exposure and HLA in healthy donors. TCRdb's table, derived via immunoSEQ multiplex PCR, lists solely in-frame clones and lacks some. The sample yields 140,000 to 150,000 clones, over 75% seen once. The specimen was PBMCs. The receptor source for this set is a woman in her thirties or forties in good health and CMV-seronegative. The CDR3 runs from the conserved cysteine through the conserved F or W. The order of the fields is CDR3 protein, CDR3 DNA, clone size, D gene, J gene, V gene. The D gene is left open where the match is weak. Not all rows give a size; the values are once, few, many and, for expanded clones, a class.

CDR3: CAISDSTATNEKLFF
DNA: TGTGCCATCAGTGATTCGACAGCAACTAATGAAAAACTGTTTTTT
size: NA
D: NA
J: TRBJ1-4
V: TRBV10-3

CDR3: CASSPYRGTTGELFF
DNA: TGTGCCAGCAGCCCATACAGGGGAACCACCGGGGAGCTGTTTTTT
size: NA
D: TRBD1
J: TRBJ2-2
V: TRBV7-9

CDR3: CASSYLEEQYF
DNA: TGTGCCAGCAGTTATCTAGAGGAGCAGTACTTC
size: few
D: NA
J: TRBJ2-7
V: TRBV6-6

CDR3: CASKSLSVQETQYF
DNA: TGCGCCAGCAAATCACTTAGCGTCCAAGAGACCCAGTACTTC
size: NA
D: NA
J: TRBJ2-5
V: TRBV5-1

CDR3: CASSLQRQGMPYEQYF
DNA: TGTGCCAGCAGCTTACAGAGACAGGGGATGCCCTACGAGCAGTACTTC
size: NA
D: TRBD1
J: TRBJ2-7
V: TRBV7-9

CDR3: CASSDRDTLQPQHF
DNA: TGTGCCAGCAGCGACCGGGACACGTTACAGCCCCAGCATTTT
size: NA
D: NA
J: TRBJ1-5
V: TRBV7-2

CDR3: CASGGYGGWGYEQYF
DNA: TGTGCCAGCGGCGGGTATGGGGGCTGGGGCTACGAGCAGTACTTC
size: NA
D: NA
J: TRBJ2-7
V: TRBV11-3

CDR3: CASSLRGRNTGELFF
DNA: TGTGCCAGCAGCTTAAGAGGCAGAAACACCGGGGAGCTGTTTTTT
size: NA
D: NA
J: TRBJ2-2
V: TRBV7-8

CDR3: CAWGTGAVGGYTF
DNA: TGTGCCTGGGGGACAGGGGCGGTGGGGGGCTACACCTTC
size: NA
D: TRBD1
J: TRBJ1-2
V: TRBV30

CDR3: CASSNPAGAGGTDTQYF
DNA: TGTGCCAGCAGCAATCCAGCTGGAGCGGGGGGCACAGATACGCAGTATTTT
size: once
D: TRBD2
J: TRBJ2-3
V: TRBV11-2

CDR3: CASSRELDNTGEQYF
DNA: TGTGCCAGCAGCCGAGAGTTGGACAATACCGGCGAGCAGTACTTC
size: NA
D: NA
J: TRBJ2-7
V: TRBV4-2

CDR3: CASSHPNARDRGLVYGYTF
DNA: TGTGCCAGCAGCCACCCTAATGCGCGTGACAGGGGGCTCGTCTATGGCTACACCTTC
size: NA
D: TRBD1
J: TRBJ1-2
V: TRBV7-9

CDR3: CASSLFSGPGTRETEQFF
DNA: TGTGCCAGCAGTTTATTTAGCGGGCCCGGGACTAGAGAAACCGAGCAGTTCTTC
size: NA
D: TRBD2
J: TRBJ2-1
V: TRBV28

CDR3: CASSVRYPGTGKDTQYF
DNA: TGTGCCAGCAGCGTGCGTTATCCGGGGACTGGGAAAGATACGCAGTATTTT
size: NA
D: NA
J: TRBJ2-3
V: TRBV7-8

CDR3: CAISESQTGVGNEQFF
DNA: TGTGCCATCAGTGAGTCCCAGACGGGGGTTGGCAATGAGCAGTTCTTC
size: few
D: NA
J: TRBJ2-1
V: TRBV10-3

CDR3: CASSPGTSGYNEQFF
DNA: TGTGCCAGCAGCCCGGGGACTAGTGGATACAATGAGCAGTTCTTC
size: NA
D: TRBD2
J: TRBJ2-1
V: TRBV5-5

CDR3: CASKSPGQGAYEQYF
DNA: TGTGCCAGCAAATCCCCGGGACAGGGGGCCTACGAGCAGTACTTC
size: NA
D: TRBD1
J: TRBJ2-7
V: TRBV6-1

CDR3: CASSYTELHGYTF
DNA: TGTGCCAGCAGTTACACAGAATTACATGGCTACACCTTC
size: NA
D: NA
J: TRBJ1-2
V: TRBV6-4

CDR3: CASSLGADPKLFF
DNA: TGTGCCAGCAGCTTAGGGGCAGACCCGAAACTGTTTTTT
size: NA
D: NA
J: TRBJ1-4
V: TRBV7-2

CDR3: CASKGHPGQQNTEAFF
DNA: TGTGCCAGCAAAGGGCACCCGGGACAACAGAACACTGAAGCTTTCTTT
size: NA
D: NA
J: TRBJ1-1
V: TRBV2

CDR3: CASREQGSGNTIYF
DNA: TGTGCCAGCAGGGAACAGGGTTCCGGAAACACCATATATTTT
size: once
D: NA
J: TRBJ1-3
V: TRBV7-9

CDR3: CASSTRTSGKETQYF
DNA: TGCGCCAGCAGCACCCGGACTAGCGGGAAAGAGACCCAGTACTTC
size: NA
D: TRBD2
J: TRBJ2-5
V: TRBV5-1

CDR3: CASSFTVNTEAFF
DNA: TGTGCCAGCAGTTTTACAGTGAACACTGAAGCTTTCTTT
size: few
D: NA
J: TRBJ1-1
V: TRBV6-1

CDR3: CASRAHDSGRHEQYF
DNA: TGTGCCAGCAGAGCCCACGATAGCGGGAGACACGAGCAGTACTTC
size: NA
D: TRBD2
J: TRBJ2-7
V: TRBV6-5

CDR3: CASSYGGGLQETQYF
DNA: TGTGCCAGCAGTTACGGAGGGGGACTACAAGAGACCCAGTACTTC
size: NA
D: NA
J: TRBJ2-5
V: TRBV6-5

CDR3: CASSLSGYGYTF
DNA: TGTGCCAGCAGCTTAAGCGGCTATGGCTACACCTTC
size: NA
D: NA
J: TRBJ1-2
V: TRBV5-4

CDR3: CASSFGTSGATYEQYF
DNA: TGCGCCAGCAGCTTCGGGACTAGCGGTGCTACCTACGAGCAGTACTTC
size: NA
D: TRBD2
J: TRBJ2-7
V: TRBV5-1

CDR3: CASSQLEWAEAFF
DNA: TGCGCCAGCAGCCAATTGGAATGGGCAGAAGCTTTCTTT
size: NA
D: NA
J: TRBJ1-1
V: TRBV4-3

CDR3: CASTQGMETQYF
DNA: TGTGCCAGCACCCAGGGTATGGAGACCCAGTACTTC
size: NA
D: NA
J: TRBJ2-5
V: TRBV6-5

CDR3: CASKREVDTQYF
DNA: TGTGCCAGCAAGCGGGAGGTAGATACGCAGTATTTT
size: NA
D: TRBD2
J: TRBJ2-3
V: TRBV2

CDR3: CATLSWTDTYEQYF
DNA: TGTGCCACGTTATCCTGGACAGATACCTACGAGCAGTACTTC
size: NA
D: NA
J: TRBJ2-7
V: TRBV28

CDR3: CASSLTGQGDYNEQFF
DNA: TGCGCCAGCAGCCTCACGGGACAGGGGGACTACAATGAGCAGTTCTTC
size: NA
D: TRBD1
J: TRBJ2-1
V: TRBV4-3

CDR3: CASSERPDGGEQFF
DNA: TGTGCCAGCAGTGAGAGGCCCGACGGGGGAGAGCAGTTCTTC
size: NA
D: NA
J: TRBJ2-1
V: TRBV2

CDR3: CASSLGGGYNEQFF
DNA: TGCGCCAGCTCCCTAGGCGGAGGCTACAATGAGCAGTTCTTC
size: once
D: NA
J: TRBJ2-1
V: TRBV4-1

CDR3: CASSLGTLYQETQYF
DNA: TGTGCCAGCAGCTTAGGGACTCTGTACCAAGAGACCCAGTACTTC
size: NA
D: NA
J: TRBJ2-5
V: TRBV11-1

CDR3: CASSLARAGNQPQHF
DNA: TGTGCCAGCAGCTTGGCCAGGGCCGGCAATCAGCCCCAGCATTTT
size: few
D: NA
J: TRBJ1-5
V: TRBV5-6

CDR3: CASSLTSGSYEQYF
DNA: TGTGCCAGCAGCTTAACTAGCGGGTCCTACGAGCAGTACTTC
size: NA
D: TRBD2
J: TRBJ2-7
V: TRBV7-9

CDR3: CASSTQPYEEQYF
DNA: TGCGCCAGCAGTACACAGCCTTACGAGGAGCAGTACTTC
size: NA
D: NA
J: TRBJ2-7
V: TRBV5-1

CDR3: CASSFLGQGGYTF
DNA: TGTGCCAGCAGTTTCCTCGGACAGGGAGGCTACACCTTC
size: NA
D: TRBD1
J: TRBJ1-2
V: TRBV27